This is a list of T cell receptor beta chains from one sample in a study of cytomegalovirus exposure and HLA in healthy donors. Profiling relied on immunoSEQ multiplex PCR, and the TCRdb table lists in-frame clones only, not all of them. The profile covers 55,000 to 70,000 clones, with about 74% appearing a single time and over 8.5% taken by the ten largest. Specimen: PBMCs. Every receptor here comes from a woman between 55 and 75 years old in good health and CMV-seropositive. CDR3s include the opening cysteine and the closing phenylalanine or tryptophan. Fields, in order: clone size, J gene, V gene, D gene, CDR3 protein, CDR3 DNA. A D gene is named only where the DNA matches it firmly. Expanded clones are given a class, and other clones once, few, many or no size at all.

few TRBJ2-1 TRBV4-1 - CASSRNDRLDNEQFF TGCGCCAGCAGCCGAAATGACAGACTAGACAATGAGCAGTTCTTC
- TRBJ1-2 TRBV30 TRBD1 CAWRWGRGNYGYTF TGTGCCTGGAGATGGGGCAGGGGGAACTATGGCTACACCTTC
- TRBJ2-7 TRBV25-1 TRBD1 CASSDVGDRGYEQYF TGTGCCAGCAGTGATGTGGGGGACAGGGGGTACGAGCAGTACTTC
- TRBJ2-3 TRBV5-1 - CASSSDPTPDTQYF TGCGCCAGCAGCTCCGACCCGACACCAGATACGCAGTATTTT
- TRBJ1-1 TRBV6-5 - CASRHRTLNTEAFF TGTGCCAGCAGGCACAGAACCTTAAACACTGAAGCTTTCTTT
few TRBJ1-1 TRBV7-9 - CASSSGQNTEAFF TGTGCCAGCAGCTCGGGACAGAACACTGAAGCTTTCTTT
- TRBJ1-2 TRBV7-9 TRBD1 CASSAGQGGYGYTF TGTGCCAGCAGCGCAGGACAGGGGGGGTATGGCTACACCTTC
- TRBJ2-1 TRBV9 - CASSVVQGLEQFF TGTGCCAGCAGCGTAGTTCAGGGGCTGGAGCAGTTCTTC
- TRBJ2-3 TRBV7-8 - CASSSWDSKVDTQYF TGTGCCAGCAGCTCGTGGGACTCGAAGGTAGATACGCAGTATTTT
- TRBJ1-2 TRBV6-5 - CATRQYYGYTF TGTGCCACAAGACAGTACTATGGCTACACCTTC
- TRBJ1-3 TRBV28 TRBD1 CASSLGQGNGNTIYF TGTGCCAGCAGCCTCGGACAGGGTAACGGAAACACCATATATTTT
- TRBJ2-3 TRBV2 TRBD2 CASSTTSGNAAYTQYF TGTGCCAGCAGTACGACTAGCGGGAACGCAGCGTATACGCAGTATTTT
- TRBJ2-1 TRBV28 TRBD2 CASSPGLAVNHEQFF TGTGCCAGCAGTCCCGGACTAGCGGTTAACCATGAGCAGTTCTTC
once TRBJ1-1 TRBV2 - CASNPPPSEAFF TGTGCCAGCAATCCCCCCCCCTCCGAAGCTTTCTTT
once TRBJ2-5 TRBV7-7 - CASSLGRMYQETQYF TGTGCTAGCAGCTTAGGGCGGATGTACCAAGAGACCCAGTACTTC
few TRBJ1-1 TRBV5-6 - CASTPPSEAFF TGTGCCAGCACCCCCCCCTCGGAAGCTTTCTTT
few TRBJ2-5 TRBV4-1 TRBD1 CASSQFVDRVETQYF TGCGCCAGCAGCCAATTCGTGGACAGGGTTGAGACCCAGTACTTC
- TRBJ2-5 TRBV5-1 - CASSLGGGLETQYF TGCGCCAGCAGCTTGGGTGGGGGCTTAGAGACCCAGTACTTC
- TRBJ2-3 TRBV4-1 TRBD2 CASSQEERGFADTQYF TGCGCCAGCAGCCAAGAAGAGCGGGGTTTTGCAGATACGCAGTATTTT
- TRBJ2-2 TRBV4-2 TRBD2 CASSFPQGLAGSGELFF TGTGCCAGCAGCTTTCCCCAGGGACTAGCGGGCTCCGGGGAGCTGTTTTTT
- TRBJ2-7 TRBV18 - CASSPRMQGSSYEQYF TGTGCCAGCTCACCAAGAATGCAGGGGAGCTCCTACGAGCAGTACTTC
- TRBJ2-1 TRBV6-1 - CASSDAGGGNNEQFF TGTGCCAGCAGTGATGCAGGGGGAGGAAACAATGAGCAGTTCTTC
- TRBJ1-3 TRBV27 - CASSRNSGNTIYF TGTGCCAGCTCGAGGAACTCTGGAAACACCATATATTTT
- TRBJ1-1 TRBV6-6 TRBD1 CATLWTGGHRTEAFF TGTGCCACTTTGTGGACAGGGGGCCATCGGACTGAAGCTTTCTTT
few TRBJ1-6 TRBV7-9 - CASSSPGEGYNSPLHF TGTGCCAGCAGCTCGCCAGGGGAAGGCTATAATTCACCCCTCCACTTT
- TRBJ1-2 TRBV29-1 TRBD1 CSVGDRQGYTF TGCAGCGTTGGGGACAGGCAAGGCTACACCTTC
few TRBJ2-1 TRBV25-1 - CASSLLRGDTYNEQFF TGTGCCAGCAGTTTGTTGCGGGGCGATACCTACAATGAGCAGTTCTTC
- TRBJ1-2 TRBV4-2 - CASSQDLQYNYGYTF TGTGCCAGCAGCCAAGATCTACAGTATAACTATGGCTACACCTTC
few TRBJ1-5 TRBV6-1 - CASSVERSLNQPQHF TGTGCCAGCAGTGTAGAGCGCAGCTTAAATCAGCCCCAGCATTTT
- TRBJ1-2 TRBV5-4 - CASSFPGELYGYTF TGTGCCAGCAGCTTCCCCGGGGAGCTCTATGGCTACACCTTC
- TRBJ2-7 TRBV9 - CASSVGGNSYEQYF TGTGCCAGCAGCGTAGGAGGGAACTCCTACGAGCAGTACTTC
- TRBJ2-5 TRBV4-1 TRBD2 CASSQTRGGLETQYF TGCGCCAGCAGCCAGACACGGGGGGGCCTGGAGACCCAGTACTTC
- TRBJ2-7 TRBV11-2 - CASSDPRGSYEQYF TGTGCCAGCAGCGACCCCAGGGGCTCCTACGAGCAGTACTTC
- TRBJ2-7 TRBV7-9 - CASSLVPGRANYEQYF TGTGCCAGCAGCTTAGTTCCAGGCAGGGCCAACTACGAGCAGTACTTC
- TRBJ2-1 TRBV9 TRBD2 CASSVGLAGGNNEQFF TGTGCCAGCAGCGTAGGACTAGCGGGAGGAAACAATGAGCAGTTCTTC
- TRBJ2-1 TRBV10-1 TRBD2 CASSLAGTSSYNEQFF TGCGCCAGCAGTTTAGCGGGAACGAGCTCCTACAATGAGCAGTTCTTC
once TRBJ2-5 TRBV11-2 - CASSTWTGIQETQYF TGTGCCAGCAGCACCTGGACTGGGATTCAAGAGACCCAGTACTTC
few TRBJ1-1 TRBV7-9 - CASSNYRDGTEAFF TGTGCCAGCAGCAATTACAGGGATGGCACTGAAGCTTTCTTT
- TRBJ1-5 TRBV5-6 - CASSRTADDQPQHF TGTGCCAGCAGTCGAACTGCGGATGATCAGCCCCAGCATTTT
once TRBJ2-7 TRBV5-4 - CASSLRRGRDEQYF TGTGCCAGCAGCTTGAGGAGGGGACGCGACGAGCAGTACTTC
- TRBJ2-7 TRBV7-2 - CASSVEAGHSYEQYF TGTGCCAGCAGCGTAGAGGCTGGACATTCCTACGAGCAGTACTTC
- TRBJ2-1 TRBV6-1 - CASSEWAEQFF TGTGCCAGCAGTGAATGGGCAGAGCAGTTCTTC
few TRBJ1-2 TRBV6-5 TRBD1 CASSYSDRGPGYTF TGTGCCAGCAGTTACTCGGACAGGGGGCCTGGCTACACCTTC
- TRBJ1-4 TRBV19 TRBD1 CASRQGREKLFF TGTGCCAGTAGACAGGGGCGGGAAAAACTGTTTTTT
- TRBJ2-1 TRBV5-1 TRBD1 CASSFRTGIPEQFF TGCGCCAGCAGCTTCAGGACAGGTATACCTGAGCAGTTCTTC
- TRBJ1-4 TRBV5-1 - CASSLAQGHNEKLFF TGCGCCAGCAGCTTGGCTCAGGGACATAATGAAAAACTGTTTTTT
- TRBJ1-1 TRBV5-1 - CASSFTGITEAFF TGCGCCAGCAGCTTCACAGGGATCACTGAAGCTTTCTTT
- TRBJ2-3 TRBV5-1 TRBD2 CASSLVASGGADTQYF TGCGCCAGCAGCTTGGTAGCTAGCGGGGGGGCAGATACGCAGTATTTT
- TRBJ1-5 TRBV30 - CAWSVQSNQPQHF TGTGCCTGGAGTGTTCAGAGCAATCAGCCCCAGCATTTT
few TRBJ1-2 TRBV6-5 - CASSYGGGFYGYTF TGTGCCAGCAGTTATGGGGGGGGATTCTACGGCTACACCTTC